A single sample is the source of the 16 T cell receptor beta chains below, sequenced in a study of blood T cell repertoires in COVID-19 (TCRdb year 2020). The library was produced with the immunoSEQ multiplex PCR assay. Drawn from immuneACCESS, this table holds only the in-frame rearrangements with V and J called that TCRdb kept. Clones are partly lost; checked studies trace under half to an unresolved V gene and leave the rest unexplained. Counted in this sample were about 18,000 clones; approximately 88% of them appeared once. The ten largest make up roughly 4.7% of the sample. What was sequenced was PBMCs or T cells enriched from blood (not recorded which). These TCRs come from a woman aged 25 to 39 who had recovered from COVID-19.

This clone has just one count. CDR3 sequence: CAWSVRFGTGDEKLFF. In nucleotides, the CDR3 is TGTGCCTGGAGTGTACGGTTCGGGACAGGGGATGAAAAACTGTTTTTT. The rearrangement links TRBV30 to TRBJ1-4; 10 bases line up with TRBD1. This CDR3 has 16 residues. CDR1 and CDR2 from the germline V gene are GTSNPN and SVGIG (reference sequence). Germline trimming cut 0 bases from V and 6 bases from J; bases unmatched to any gene: 7.

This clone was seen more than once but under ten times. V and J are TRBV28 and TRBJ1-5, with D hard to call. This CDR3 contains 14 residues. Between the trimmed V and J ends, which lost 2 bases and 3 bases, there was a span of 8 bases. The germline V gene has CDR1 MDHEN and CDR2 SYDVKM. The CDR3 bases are TGTGCCAGCAGTTTAGTGGCCGACAATCAGCCCCAGCATTTT. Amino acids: CASSLVADNQPQHF.

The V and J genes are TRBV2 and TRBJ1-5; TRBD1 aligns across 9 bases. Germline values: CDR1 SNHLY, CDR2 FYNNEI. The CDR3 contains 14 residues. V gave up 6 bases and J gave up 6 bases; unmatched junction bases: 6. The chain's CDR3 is CASSRDRDIQPQHF. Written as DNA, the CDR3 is TGTGCCAGCAGCCGGGACAGGGATATTCAGCCCCAGCATTTT.

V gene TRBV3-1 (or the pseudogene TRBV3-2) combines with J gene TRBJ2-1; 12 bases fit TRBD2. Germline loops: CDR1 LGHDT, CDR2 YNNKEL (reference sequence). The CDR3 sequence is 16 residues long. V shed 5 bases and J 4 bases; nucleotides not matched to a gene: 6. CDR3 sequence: CASSTGLAGLYNEQFF. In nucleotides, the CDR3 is TGTGCCAGCAGCACTGGACTAGCGGGACTTTACAATGAGCAGTTCTTC.

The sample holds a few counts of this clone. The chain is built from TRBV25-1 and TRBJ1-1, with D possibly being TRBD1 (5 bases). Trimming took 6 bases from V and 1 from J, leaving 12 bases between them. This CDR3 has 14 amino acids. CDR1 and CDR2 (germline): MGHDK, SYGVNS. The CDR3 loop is CASRIDSWNTEAFF. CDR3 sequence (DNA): TGTGCCAGCAGAATAGACAGTTGGAACACTGAAGCTTTCTTT.

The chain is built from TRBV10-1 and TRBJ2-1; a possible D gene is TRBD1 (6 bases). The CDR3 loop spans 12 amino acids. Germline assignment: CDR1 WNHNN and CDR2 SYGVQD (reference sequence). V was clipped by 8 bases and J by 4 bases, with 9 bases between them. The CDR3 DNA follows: TGCGCCAGCGGAGGACAGTACAATGAGCAGTTCTTC. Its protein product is CASGGQYNEQFF.

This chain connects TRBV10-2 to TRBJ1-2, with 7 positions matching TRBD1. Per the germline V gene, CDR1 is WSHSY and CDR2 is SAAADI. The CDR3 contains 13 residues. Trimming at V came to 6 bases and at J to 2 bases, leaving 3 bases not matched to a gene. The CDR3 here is CASSGTVNYGYTF. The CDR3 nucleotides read TGCGCCAGCAGCGGGACAGTAAACTATGGCTACACCTTC.

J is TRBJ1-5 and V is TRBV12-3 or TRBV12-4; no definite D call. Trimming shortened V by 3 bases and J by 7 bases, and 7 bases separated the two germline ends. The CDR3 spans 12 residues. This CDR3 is CASSFGEQPQHF. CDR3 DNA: TGTGCCAGCAGTTTCGGGGAACAGCCCCAGCATTTT.

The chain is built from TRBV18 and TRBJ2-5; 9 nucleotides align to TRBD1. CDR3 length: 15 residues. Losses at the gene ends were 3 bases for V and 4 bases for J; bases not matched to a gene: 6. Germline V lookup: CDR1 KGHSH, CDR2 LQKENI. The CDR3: CASSPAQGAGETQYF. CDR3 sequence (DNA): TGTGCCAGCTCACCGGCACAGGGGGCCGGAGAGACCCAGTACTTC.

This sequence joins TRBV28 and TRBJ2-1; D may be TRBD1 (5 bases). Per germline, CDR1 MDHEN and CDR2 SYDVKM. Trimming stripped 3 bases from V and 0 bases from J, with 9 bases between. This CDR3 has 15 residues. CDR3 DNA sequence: TGTGCCAGCAGTTTGGGGCAGAGCTCCTACAATGAGCAGTTCTTC. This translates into CASSLGQSSYNEQFF.

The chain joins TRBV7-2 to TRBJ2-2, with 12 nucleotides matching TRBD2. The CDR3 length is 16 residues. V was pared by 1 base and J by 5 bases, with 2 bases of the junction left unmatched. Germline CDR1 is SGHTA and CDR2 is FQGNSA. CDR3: CASSLGGTSGTGELFF. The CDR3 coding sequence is TGTGCCAGCAGCTTAGGTGGGACTAGCGGGACCGGGGAGCTGTTTTTT. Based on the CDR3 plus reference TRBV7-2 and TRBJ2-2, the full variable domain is GAGVSQSPSNKVTEKGKDVELRCDPISGHTALYWYRQSLGQGLEFLIYFQGNSAPDKSGLPSDRFSAERTGGSVSTLTIQRTQQEDSAVYLCASSLGGTSGTGELFFGEGSRLTVL.

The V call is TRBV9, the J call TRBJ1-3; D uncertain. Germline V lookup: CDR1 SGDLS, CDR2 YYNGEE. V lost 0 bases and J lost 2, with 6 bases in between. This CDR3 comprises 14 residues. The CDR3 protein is CASSVESAGNTIYF. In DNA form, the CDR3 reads TGTGCCAGCAGCGTAGAATCAGCTGGAAACACCATATATTTT.

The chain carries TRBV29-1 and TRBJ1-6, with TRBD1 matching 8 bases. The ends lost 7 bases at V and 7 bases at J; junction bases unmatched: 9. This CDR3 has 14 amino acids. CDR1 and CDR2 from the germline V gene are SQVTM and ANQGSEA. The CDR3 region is CSATGQGQNSPLHF. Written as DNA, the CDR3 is TGCAGCGCTACAGGACAGGGTCAGAATTCACCCCTCCACTTT. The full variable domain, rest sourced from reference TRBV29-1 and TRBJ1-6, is SAVISQKPSRDICQRGTSLTIQCQVDSQVTMMFWYRQQPGQSLTLIATANQGSEATYESGFVIDKFPISRPNLTFSTLTVSNMSPEDSSIYLCSATGQGQNSPLHFGNGTRLTVT.

CDR3 DNA: TGTGCCAGCAGGTTGACAGGGGGGCCCGGGGAGCTGTTTTTT. It yields the protein CASRLTGGPGELFF. This chain joins TRBV2 and TRBJ2-2; 9 bases agree with TRBD1. With 6 bases clipped from V and 6 bases from J, the junction kept 5 bases outside the gene matches. Germline CDR1 and CDR2: SNHLY and FYNNEI. The CDR3 is 14 amino acids.

The CDR3 loop reads CASSLGPSGNTIYF. The CDR3 bases are TGTGCCAGCAGTTTGGGCCCTTCTGGAAACACCATATATTTT. The chain combines TRBV28 with TRBJ1-3, with unresolved D. Germline CDR1 and CDR2: MDHEN and SYDVKM. Trimming took off 3 bases at V and 1 base at J, with 7 bases between the two ends. The CDR3 consists of 14 residues.

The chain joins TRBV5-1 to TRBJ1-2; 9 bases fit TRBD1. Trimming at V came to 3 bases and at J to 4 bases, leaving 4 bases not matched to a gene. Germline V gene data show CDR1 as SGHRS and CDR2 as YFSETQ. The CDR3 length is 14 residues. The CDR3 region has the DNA TGCGCCAGCAGCTCGGGACAGGGCGCCTATGGCTACACCTTC. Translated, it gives CASSSGQGAYGYTF.